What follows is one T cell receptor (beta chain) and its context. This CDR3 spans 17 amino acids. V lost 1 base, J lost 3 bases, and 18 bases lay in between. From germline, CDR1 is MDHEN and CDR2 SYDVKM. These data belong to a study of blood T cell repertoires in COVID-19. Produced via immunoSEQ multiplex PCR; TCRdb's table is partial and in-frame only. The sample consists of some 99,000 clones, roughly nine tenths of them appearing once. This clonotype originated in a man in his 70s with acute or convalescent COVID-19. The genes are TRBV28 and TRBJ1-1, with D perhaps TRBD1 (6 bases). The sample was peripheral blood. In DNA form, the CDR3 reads TGTGCCAGCAGTTTATCTGGAATGGGGGCGGGAGACACTGAAGCTTTCTTT. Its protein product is CASSLSGMGAGDTEAFF.